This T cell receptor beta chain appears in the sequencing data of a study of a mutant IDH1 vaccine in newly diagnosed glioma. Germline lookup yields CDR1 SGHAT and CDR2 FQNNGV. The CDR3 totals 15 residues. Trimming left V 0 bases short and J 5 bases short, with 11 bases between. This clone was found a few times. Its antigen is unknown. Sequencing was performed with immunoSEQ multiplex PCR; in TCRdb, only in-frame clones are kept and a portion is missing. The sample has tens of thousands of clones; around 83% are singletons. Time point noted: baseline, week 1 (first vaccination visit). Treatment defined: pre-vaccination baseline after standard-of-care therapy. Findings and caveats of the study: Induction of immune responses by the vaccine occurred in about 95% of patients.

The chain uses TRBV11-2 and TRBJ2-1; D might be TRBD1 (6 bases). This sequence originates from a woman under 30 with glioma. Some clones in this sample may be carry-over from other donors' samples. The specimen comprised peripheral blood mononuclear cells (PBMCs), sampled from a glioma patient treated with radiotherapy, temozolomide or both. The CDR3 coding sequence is TGTGCCAGCAGCTTAGAGGGGGCCCCCAACAATGAGCAGTTCTTC. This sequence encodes CASSLEGAPNNEQFF.